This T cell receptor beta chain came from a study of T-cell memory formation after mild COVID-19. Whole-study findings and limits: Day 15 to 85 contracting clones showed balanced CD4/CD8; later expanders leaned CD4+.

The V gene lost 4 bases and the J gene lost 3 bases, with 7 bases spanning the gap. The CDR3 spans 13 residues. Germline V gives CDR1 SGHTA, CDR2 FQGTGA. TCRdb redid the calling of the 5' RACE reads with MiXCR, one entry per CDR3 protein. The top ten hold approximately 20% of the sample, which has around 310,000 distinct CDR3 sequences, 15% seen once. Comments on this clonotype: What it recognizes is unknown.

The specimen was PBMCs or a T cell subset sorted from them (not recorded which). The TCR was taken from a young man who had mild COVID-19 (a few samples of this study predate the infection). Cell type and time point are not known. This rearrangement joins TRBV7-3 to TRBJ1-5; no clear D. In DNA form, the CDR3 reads TGTGCCAGCAGCTCCTCCAACAATCAGCCCCAGCATTTT. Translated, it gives CASSSSNNQPQHF. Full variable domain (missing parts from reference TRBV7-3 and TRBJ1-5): GAGVSQTPSNKVTEKGKYVELRCDPISGHTALYWYRQSLGQGPEFLIYFQGTGAADDSGLPNDRFFAVRPEGSVSTLKIQRTERGDSAVYLCASSSSNNQPQHFGDGTRLSIL.